What follows is one TCR beta chain and its context. CDR1 is LNHDA and CDR2 is SQIVND in the germline V gene (reference sequence). Trimming left V 6 bases short and J 2 bases short, with 14 bases between. This CDR3 has 15 amino acids. The data belong to a study of blood T cell repertoires in COVID-19. Across the study: Collection of acute and convalescent COVID-19 samples took place in the United States, Italy and Spain. The analysed material was cDNA or gDNA that came from T cells, B-cell-depleted T cells, or PBMCs.

Original processing methods: Reference gene primers were amplified, and this amplification served to estimate nucleated cell counts. Repertoires were generated with immunoSEQ multiplex PCR, while TCRdb's copy carries only in-frame clones and drops some. D and trimming come from the DNA, and the V and J calls and clone size come from that table. Here the sample spans approximately 200,000 clones, approximately 90% being singletons. The TCR comes from a man aged 55 to 70 who had recovered from COVID-19. The sample was peripheral blood. The chain is built from TRBV19 and TRBJ1-3; maybe TRBD1 (5 bases). This CDR3 reads CASRERGSPGNTIYF. The DNA for the CDR3 is TGTGCCAGTAGGGAAAGGGGCAGTCCTGGAAACACCATATATTTT.